This T cell receptor (beta chain) was obtained from a study of T cell repertoires in cytomegalovirus infection. Germline values: CDR1 ENHRY, CDR2 SYGVKD. Trimming stripped 8 bases from V and 5 bases from J, with 18 bases between. CDR3 length: 14 amino acids. TCRdb analysed the reads with MiXCR anew, one entry per CDR3 protein. This table holds hundreds of thousands of distinct CDR3 sequences, around 31% found once. A remark on this clonotype: Its antigen is not known.

This clonotype was obtained from a human donor in good health (CMV status not recorded). Some clones in this sample may be carry-over from other donors' samples. The chain recombines TRBV10-3 with TRBJ1-1; a possible D gene is TRBD1 (5 bases). This sample comprised cultured PBMCs, obtained from culture after CMV antigen stimulation. The CDR3 coding sequence is TGTGCCATCGCCGCGGGGGTCCCGAGTACTGAAGCTTTCTTT. It encodes CAIAAGVPSTEAFF.